The 25 T cell receptor beta chains given below trace back to one sample, sequenced in a study of CD8+ T cells in alopecia areata listed by TCRdb under 2018. The intended sense of this specimen's time point label: baseline before oral tofacitinib. Library prep was done by the immunoSEQ multiplex PCR assay. To provide template for TCR sequencing, every sample had RNA extracted and reverse transcribed into cDNA. What TCRdb holds here is the immuneACCESS table cut down to in-frame rearrangements. Part of the clones is not present; checked against another copy, under half of the missing clones reflect an unresolved V gene, and the others are unexplained. Within this sample are roughly 150,000 clones, with about 53% of them counted one time only. Together, the top ten hold around 19% of the sample. The input for sequencing was CD8+ T cells sorted from blood, taken at week 0. These receptors were collected from a human donor with alopecia areata.

The J gene is TRBJ1-1, the V gene TRBV6-5; no clear D gene. V lost 7 bases and J lost 0, with 12 bases in between. Germline V gives CDR1 MNHEY, CDR2 SVGAGI. This CDR3 is 14 amino acids long. Written as DNA, the CDR3 is TGTGCCAGCACCACACGAGGGATGAACACTGAAGCTTTCTTT. It encodes CASTTRGMNTEAFF.

This clone turned up a few times. The rearrangement links TRBV30 to TRBJ2-7, with D maybe TRBD2 (6 bases). The CDR3 contains 13 residues. Trimming pared 1 base from V and 0 bases from J, leaving 7 bases between. Germline CDR1 and CDR2: GTSNPN and SVGIG (reference sequence). The CDR3 protein is CAWSAGLSYEQYF. The CDR3 bases are TGTGCCTGGAGTGCGGGACTCTCCTACGAGCAGTACTTC.

This chain connects TRBV7-6 to TRBJ2-1; D might be TRBD1 (5 bases). This CDR3 is 14 amino acids long. V lost 5 bases to trimming and J lost 9 bases, with 17 bases between them. CDR1 is SGHVS, CDR2 FNYEAQ, per germline. CDR3 DNA: TGTGCCAGCAGCGTCGGGCAGGGATTGGTTGAGCAGTTCTTC. Translation: CASSVGQGLVEQFF.

The chain uses TRBV27 and TRBJ1-6, with D perhaps matching TRBD1 (5 bases). The CDR3 length is 14 residues. V was trimmed by 7 bases and J by 11 bases, leaving 18 bases between them. Germline CDR1 MNHEY, CDR2 SMNVEV (reference sequence). The CDR3 sequence is CASTLRGGRTPLHF. The CDR3 DNA follows: TGTGCCAGCACCCTACGTGGGGGAAGGACACCCCTCCACTTT.

The V gene is TRBV7-3, the J gene TRBJ2-5; no firm D call. This CDR3 region has 13 residues. V was clipped by 3 bases and J by 5 bases, with 10 bases between them. Per the germline V gene, CDR1 is SGHTA and CDR2 is FQGTGA. The CDR3 DNA follows: TGTGCCAGCAGCTTCAAGCTTGAGGAGACCCAGTACTTC. It translates to CASSFKLEETQYF.

In this sample, this clone turned up a few times. The rearrangement links TRBV14 to TRBJ2-7; TRBD2 matches 7 bases. Trimming at V came to 4 bases and at J to 6 bases, leaving 6 bases not matched to a gene. The CDR3 is made up of 13 amino acids. Germline lookup yields CDR1 SGHDN and CDR2 FVKESK. CDR3: CASSLGRGSEQYF. CDR3 DNA: TGTGCCAGCAGCCTCGGGCGGGGGAGCGAGCAGTACTTC.

The chain joins TRBV19 to TRBJ2-1, with D uncertain. Germline lookup yields CDR1 LNHDA and CDR2 SQIVND (reference sequence). V lost 9 bases, J lost 6 bases, and 9 bases lay in between. There are 11 residues in the CDR3. Written as DNA, the CDR3 is TGTGCCAGCAGTTTCCGCAATGAGCAGTTCTTC. Its translation: CASSFRNEQFF.

This chain links TRBV5-6 with TRBJ2-7; D not resolved. Trimming pared 0 bases from V and 0 bases from J, leaving 7 bases between. The length of the CDR3 is 14 residues. Germline values: CDR1 SGHDT, CDR2 YYEEEE. The CDR3 nucleotides are TGTGCCAGCAGCTTGGGACGTAGCTCCTACGAGCAGTACTTC. It encodes CASSLGRSSYEQYF.

This clone was observed a single time. The chain combines TRBV9 with TRBJ2-7, with 7 bases lining up with TRBD1. V gave up 2 bases and J gave up 5 bases; unmatched junction bases: 7. Germline V gene lookup returns CDR1 SGDLS and CDR2 YYNGEE. CDR3 length: 14 amino acids. The CDR3 is CASSVRQGSHEQYF. The CDR3 DNA follows: TGTGCCAGCAGCGTTAGACAGGGATCCCACGAGCAGTACTTC.

In its sample, this clone was seen a few times. The chain employs TRBV19 and TRBJ1-5, with no clear D. Trimming stripped 8 bases from V and 0 bases from J, with 11 bases between. CDR3 length: 14 residues. Germline CDR1 LNHDA, CDR2 SQIVND (reference sequence). CDR3 region: CASPRNSSNQPQHF. CDR3 in DNA: TGTGCCAGTCCGAGGAACTCTAGCAATCAGCCCCAGCATTTT.

The V call is TRBV30, the J call TRBJ2-1; 9 bases map to TRBD1. V gave up 2 bases and J gave up 7 bases; unmatched junction bases: 3. CDR1 is GTSNPN and CDR2 is SVGIG in the germline V gene (reference sequence). The CDR3 loop spans 13 amino acids. The CDR3 coding sequence is TGTGCCTGGAGTTGGGACAGGGTGAATGAGCAGTTCTTC. As protein: CAWSWDRVNEQFF.

This chain joins TRBV15 and TRBJ1-1; D unclear. V was cut by 0 bases and J by 2 bases, with 19 bases left in between. This CDR3 is 18 amino acids long. The germline V gene encodes CDR1 LNHNV and CDR2 YYDKDF (reference sequence). CDR3 sequence (DNA): TGTGCCACCAGCAGAGATTTCTCCACTCTCGCGCTAAACACTGAAGCTTTCTTT. As protein: CATSRDFSTLALNTEAFF.

The chain uses TRBV5-1 and TRBJ1-1; possible D gene TRBD1, 6 bases. V was trimmed by 4 bases and J by 5 bases, leaving 18 bases between them. Germline V CDR1 and CDR2: SGHRS, YFSETQ. The CDR3 is made up of 15 amino acids. CDR3 nucleotide sequence: TGCGCCAGCAGCCCTGACAGGCCTTGGGATACTGAAGCTTTCTTT. Its translation is CASSPDRPWDTEAFF.

The J gene is TRBJ2-5, the V gene TRBV7-3; 8 nucleotides match TRBD2. This CDR3 region has 15 residues. CDR1 and CDR2 (germline): SGHTA, FQGTGA. V was clipped by 5 bases and J by 1 base; unmatched bases: 6. The CDR3 region is CASSPGGGSQETQYF. In DNA form, the CDR3 reads TGTGCCAGCAGCCCCGGCGGGGGGTCCCAAGAGACCCAGTACTTC.

The gene calls are TRBV18 and TRBJ2-7; D uncertain. The V end was cut by 6 bases, the J end by 5 bases, with 14 bases between. Germline V gene sequence: CDR1 KGHSH, CDR2 LQKENI. This CDR3 region has 13 residues. The CDR3, as DNA: TGTGCCAGCTCCCTGGAGCCTGGGGACGAGCAGTACTTC. It codes for CASSLEPGDEQYF.

As regards this clone: The same CDR3 also results from other DNA sequences found in this sample. V and J are TRBV30 and TRBJ1-1; maybe TRBD1 (6 bases). With 0 bases removed from V and 4 bases from J, the gap between germline ends came to 9 bases. In germline, CDR1 is GTSNPN, CDR2 SVGIG (reference sequence). This CDR3 has 13 amino acids. The CDR3 region is CAWSVLGGTEAFF. DNA for the CDR3: TGTGCCTGGAGTGTACTAGGGGGCACTGAAGCTTTCTTT.

CDR3 bases: TGTGCCTGGAGATGGGGGAGCAACACTGAAGCTTTCTTT. Encoded protein: CAWRWGSNTEAFF. The V and J genes are TRBV30 and TRBJ1-1; D might be TRBD1 (5 bases). V lost 3 bases, J lost 2 bases, and 10 bases lay in between. The CDR3 spans 13 residues. The germline V gene encodes CDR1 GTSNPN and CDR2 SVGIG (reference sequence).

This clone occurred a few times. V is TRBV30 and J is TRBJ2-3; 10 bases are a match to TRBD2. Trimming cost V 1 base and J 4 bases; bases outside gene matches: 2. The CDR3 is 14 amino acids. Germline loops: CDR1 GTSNPN, CDR2 SVGIG (reference sequence). Here the CDR3 reads CAWSERGGSDTQYF. Here the CDR3 DNA reads TGTGCCTGGAGTGAGCGGGGGGGGTCAGATACGCAGTATTTT.

The chain couples TRBV13 to TRBJ1-1; D is undetermined. This CDR3 is 13 amino acids long. The V end lost 3 bases, the J end lost 0 bases, and 5 bases lay between the germline ends. Germline assignment: CDR1 PRHDT and CDR2 FYEKMQ (reference sequence). DNA of the CDR3: TGTGCCAGCAGCTTCGGCATGAACACTGAAGCTTTCTTT. This sequence encodes CASSFGMNTEAFF. The full variable domain, in which reference TRBV13 and TRBJ1-1 provide the parts outside the CDR3, is AAGVIQSPRHLIKEKRETATLKCYPIPRHDTVYWYQQGPGQDPQFLISFYEKMQSDKGSIPDRFSAQQFSDYHSELNMSSLELGDSALYFCASSFGMNTEAFFGQGTRLTVV.

This clone appeared a single time. The chain recombines TRBV27 with TRBJ2-2; no firm D call. The CDR3 loop spans 13 amino acids. V was trimmed by 6 bases and J by 0 bases, leaving 5 bases between them. Germline V gene lookup returns CDR1 MNHEY and CDR2 SMNVEV (reference sequence). This CDR3 reads CASSYPNTGELFF. Written as DNA, the CDR3 is TGTGCCAGCAGCTACCCGAACACCGGGGAGCTGTTTTTT.

CDR3 protein: CAWSPGRSEQYF. The CDR3, as DNA: TGTGCCTGGAGTCCAGGGCGATCCGAGCAGTACTTC. The J gene is TRBJ2-7, the V gene TRBV30, with a possible D match to TRBD1 (5 bases). Trimming stripped 2 bases from V and 6 bases from J, with 11 bases between. The CDR3 runs 12 residues. CDR1 and CDR2 (germline): GTSNPN, SVGIG (reference sequence).

This clone turned up a few times. The V gene is TRBV29-1, the J gene TRBJ2-7, with TRBD2 as a possible D gene (6 bases). Between the trimmed V and J ends, which lost 1 base and 6 bases, there was a span of 10 bases. This CDR3 spans 12 amino acids. From germline, CDR1 is SQVTM and CDR2 ANQGSEA. The CDR3 here is CSVEGRRGEQYF. The CDR3 coding sequence is TGCAGCGTTGAAGGGCGGAGGGGCGAGCAGTACTTC.

This clone was observed a handful of times. The CDR3: CASRDTGVYEQYF. DNA for the CDR3: TGTGCCAGCAGGGACACAGGGGTCTACGAGCAGTACTTC. This chain uses TRBV2 with TRBJ2-7, with TRBD1 matching 7 bases. The V gene end was trimmed by 6 bases and the J gene end by 3 bases; junction bases not matched to a gene: 5. The germline CDR1 and CDR2 sequences are SNHLY and FYNNEI. The CDR3 loop spans 13 amino acids. The complete variable domain, with remaining parts taken from reference TRBV2 and TRBJ2-7, reads EPEVTQTPSHQVTQMGQEVILRCVPISNHLYFYWYRQILGQKVEFLVSFYNNEISEKSEIFDDQFSVERPDGSNFTLKIRSTKLEDSAMYFCASRDTGVYEQYFGPGTRLTVT.

The gene calls are TRBV2 and TRBJ2-3; D perhaps matches TRBD1 (5 bases). The CDR3 contains 12 residues. Germline lookup yields CDR1 SNHLY and CDR2 FYNNEI. The V end was cut by 1 base, the J end by 6 bases, with 5 bases between. The CDR3 loop reads CASSEEGDTQYF. Here the CDR3 DNA reads TGTGCCAGCAGTGAAGAGGGGGATACGCAGTATTTT.

Worth noting for this clone: Germline is not matched at one junction end, which may reflect a read error. The CDR3 DNA reads as TGCAGCGTTGGGGGCAACAGTGAAGCTTTCTTT. It is translated as CSVGGNSEAFF. This sequence joins TRBV29-1 and TRBJ1-1, with D possibly being TRBD1 (5 bases). CDR1 is SQVTM and CDR2 is ANQGSEA in the germline V gene. The CDR3 loop spans 11 amino acids. Combining the CDR3 with reference TRBV29-1 and TRBJ1-1 gives the whole variable domain SAVISQKPSRDICQRGTSLTIQCQVDSQVTMMFWYRQQPGQSLTLIATANQGSEATYESGFVIDKFPISRPNLTFSTLTVSNMSPEDSSIYLCSVGGNSEAFFGQGTRLTVV.